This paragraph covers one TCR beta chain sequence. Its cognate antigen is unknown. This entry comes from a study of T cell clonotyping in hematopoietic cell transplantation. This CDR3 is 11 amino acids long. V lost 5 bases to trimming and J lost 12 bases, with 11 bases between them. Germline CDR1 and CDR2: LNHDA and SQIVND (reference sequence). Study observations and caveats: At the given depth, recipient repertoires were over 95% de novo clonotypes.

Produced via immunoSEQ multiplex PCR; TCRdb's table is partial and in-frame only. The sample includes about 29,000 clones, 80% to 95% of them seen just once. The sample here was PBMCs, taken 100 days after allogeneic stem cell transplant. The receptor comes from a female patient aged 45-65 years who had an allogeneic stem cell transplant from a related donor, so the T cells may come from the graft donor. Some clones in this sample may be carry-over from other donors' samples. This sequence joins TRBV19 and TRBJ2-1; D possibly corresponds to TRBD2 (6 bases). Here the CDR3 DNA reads TGTGCCAGTAGTGGCCGGGACTTGCAGTTCTTC. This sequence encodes CASSGRDLQFF. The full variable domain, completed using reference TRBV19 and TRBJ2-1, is DGGITQSPKYLFRKEGQNVTLSCEQNLNHDAMYWYRQDPGQGLRLIYYSQIVNDFQKGDIAEGYSVSREKKESFPLTVTSAQKNPTAFYLCASSGRDLQFFGPGTRLTVL.